The clone carrying this TCR beta chain was counted only a few times. Antigen specificity is unknown. The same CDR3 also results from other DNA sequences found in this sample. The data were obtained in a study of beta chain features in type 1 diabetes. In the study overall: All samples together contributed 107,917,701 sorted cells for examination.

Central memory, naive, regulatory and stem cell-like memory CD4+ cells were sorted by CD45RO/CCR7/CD25/CD127/CD95/CD27. Whole-study results and caveats: VDJ junctions in type 1 diabetes patients carried more deletions and fewer insertions. When cDNA is sequenced, cells with high TCR expression could be over-represented. TCRB CDR3s were moderately but significantly shorter in Type 1 diabetes patients in all four CD4+ subsets.

The germline V gene has CDR1 SEHNR and CDR2 FQNEAQ (reference sequence). Trimming removed 0 bases from V and 5 bases from J, with 5 bases in between. The CDR3 covers 12 residues. Expressed TCRB transcripts were sequenced because the isolated RNA had all been reverse transcribed beforehand. Generated by immunoSEQ multiplex PCR, the TCRdb table keeps only in-frame clones and is missing some. The profile shows hundreds of thousands of clones, roughly 13% of them singletons. The chain employs TRBV7-9 and TRBJ2-7; D is ambiguous. The receptor comes from a man in his late teens or twenties with type 1 diabetes. Sequencing used naive CD4+ T cells from blood. For the CDR3, the DNA is TGTGCCAGCAGCTTAGCCCGACACGAGCAGTACTTC. This codes for CASSLARHEQYF.